A single sample is the source of the 29 T cell receptor beta chains below, sequenced in a study of blood T cell repertoires in COVID-19. Some clones are missing from TCRdb's copy, which holds only in-frame ones; the method was immunoSEQ multiplex PCR. Of roughly 170,000 clones in the sample, 75% to 85% were seen once. Sequenced input: peripheral blood. The source is an older woman with COVID-19, enrolled during active disease.

The rearrangement uses TRBV6-5 and TRBJ1-5; TRBD1 might be the D (5 bases). CDR3 length equals 15 residues. Germline-derived CDR1 and CDR2 are MNHEY and SVGAGI. Trimming pared 6 bases from V and 4 bases from J, leaving 16 bases between. This CDR3 reads CASRIETAPNQPQHF. CDR3 nucleotides: TGTGCCAGCAGAATAGAGACAGCACCAAATCAGCCCCAGCATTTT.

The chain couples TRBV28 to TRBJ1-1, with D unclear. This CDR3 region has 13 residues. Trimming stripped 8 bases from V and 1 base from J, with 11 bases between. CDR1 is MDHEN, CDR2 SYDVKM, per germline. The CDR3 DNA reads as TGTGCCAGCTGGGCAGGTTCGAACACTGAAGCTTTCTTT. It encodes CASWAGSNTEAFF.

The genes are TRBV19 and TRBJ1-6, with D perhaps TRBD1 (6 bases). This CDR3 comprises 15 residues. Germline V gene sequence: CDR1 LNHDA, CDR2 SQIVND (reference sequence). V gave up 2 bases and J gave up 4 bases, with 9 bases separating them. CDR3 sequence reads: CASSISGQYNSPLHF. DNA of the CDR3: TGTGCCAGTAGTATATCTGGACAGTATAATTCACCCCTCCACTTT.

The chain recombines TRBV5-6 with TRBJ1-1, with D possibly TRBD1 on 6 matching bases. This CDR3 comprises 13 residues. V shed 0 bases and J shed 6 bases, with 9 bases lying between them. Germline V gene data show CDR1 as SGHDT and CDR2 as YYEEEE. DNA of the CDR3: TGTGCCAGCAGCTTGGCAGGGGTCCCTGAAGCTTTCTTT. Translating gives CASSLAGVPEAFF. Filled out from reference TRBV5-6 and TRBJ1-1, the complete variable domain reads DAGVTQSPTHLIKTRGQQVTLRCSPKSGHDTVSWYQQALGQGPQFIFQYYEEEERQRGNFPDRFSGHQFPNYSSELNVNALLLGDSALYLCASSLAGVPEAFFGQGTRLTVV.

The J gene is TRBJ1-2, the V gene TRBV28; possible D gene TRBD1, 6 bases. V was pared by 4 bases and J by 8 bases, with 29 bases between. Germline V gene sequence: CDR1 MDHEN, CDR2 SYDVKM. This CDR3 comprises 18 residues. In DNA, the CDR3 is TGTGCCAGCAGTTCGGACAGACAGGTTCGGGATCGGCCGGGAGGCTACACCTTC. Amino acid sequence: CASSSDRQVRDRPGGYTF.

The chain is built from TRBV5-1 and TRBJ1-2; perhaps TRBD1 as D (6 bases). The CDR3 loop spans 12 amino acids. Germline V lookup: CDR1 SGHRS, CDR2 YFSETQ. Trimming stripped 4 bases from V and 8 bases from J, with 12 bases between. CDR3 sequence: CASSTGQTGYTF. The CDR3 bases are TGCGCCAGCAGCACGGGACAAACAGGCTACACCTTC.

The CDR3 DNA reads as TGTGCCAGTAGGAAGGTGGGACTAGCGGACTCCTACAATGAGCAGTTCTTC. Protein product: CASRKVGLADSYNEQFF. The genes are TRBV19 and TRBJ2-1; 11 bases are shared with TRBD2. Germline V lookup: CDR1 LNHDA, CDR2 SQIVND (reference sequence). Trimming cost V 6 bases and J 0 bases; bases outside gene matches: 7. This CDR3 has 17 amino acids.

The chain carries TRBV7-6 and TRBJ2-6; D unclear. The CDR3 contains 15 residues. Trimming took off 6 bases at V and 2 bases at J, with 11 bases between the two ends. Germline CDR1 SGHVS, CDR2 FNYEAQ. CDR3 DNA: TGTGCCAGCAGTGGAGAGATTACTGGGGCCAACGTCCTGACTTTC. Protein sequence: CASSGEITGANVLTF.

This chain connects TRBV3-1 (or the pseudogene TRBV3-2) to TRBJ2-3, with TRBD2 as a possible D gene (5 bases). The CDR3 is 15 amino acids. Germline-derived CDR1 and CDR2 are LGHDT and YNNKEL (reference sequence). Trimming shortened V by 4 bases and J by 5 bases, and 16 bases separated the two germline ends. The CDR3 reads CASSPAGWSQDTQYF. The DNA of the CDR3 is TGTGCCAGCAGCCCCGCGGGTTGGTCCCAAGATACGCAGTATTTT.

This rearrangement joins TRBV9 to TRBJ2-1; no firm D call. Germline CDR1 and CDR2: SGDLS and YYNGEE. The CDR3 is made up of 15 amino acids. V lost 4 bases, J lost 8 bases, and 19 bases lay in between. The CDR3: CASSRSAAQVYEQFF. CDR3 coding DNA: TGTGCCAGCAGCCGGAGCGCAGCTCAAGTCTATGAGCAGTTCTTC.

The chain combines TRBV19 with TRBJ2-7, with TRBD2 matching over 8 bases. Germline CDR1 reads LNHDA; CDR2 reads SQIVND (reference sequence). There are 15 residues in the CDR3. Trimming removed 4 bases from V and 5 bases from J; junction bases left unmatched: 10. The CDR3 nucleotides read TGTGCCAGTAGTACTACCGGGACTAGTTTAAACGAGCAGTACTTC. This codes for CASSTTGTSLNEQYF. Full variable domain (outside the CDR3, taken from reference TRBV19 and TRBJ2-7): DGGITQSPKYLFRKEGQNVTLSCEQNLNHDAMYWYRQDPGQGLRLIYYSQIVNDFQKGDIAEGYSVSREKKESFPLTVTSAQKNPTAFYLCASSTTGTSLNEQYFGPGTRLTVT.

This rearrangement joins TRBV19 to TRBJ2-3; perhaps TRBD2 as D (5 bases). V dropped 3 bases and J dropped 3 bases, with 10 bases sitting between them. CDR1 is LNHDA and CDR2 is SQIVND in the germline V gene (reference sequence). The CDR3 contains 14 residues. CDR3 protein: CASSIIGETDTQYF. The CDR3 DNA is TGTGCCAGTAGTATTATCGGGGAGACAGATACGCAGTATTTT.

The chain links TRBV7-2 to TRBJ2-1; 7 bases line up with TRBD2. The length of the CDR3 is 17 residues. V lost 3 bases, J lost 4 bases, and 12 bases stayed unmatched. Germline V gives CDR1 SGHTA, CDR2 FQGNSA. CDR3 loop: CASSLSSGPSSYNEQFF. In DNA, the CDR3 is TGTGCCAGCAGCTTGTCTAGCGGACCCTCCTCTTACAATGAGCAGTTCTTC.

J is TRBJ2-2 and V is TRBV7-9, with 7 positions matching TRBD1. This CDR3 is built from 16 residues. V was pared by 6 bases and J by 1 base, with 8 bases of the junction left unmatched. CDR1 SEHNR and CDR2 FQNEAQ come from the germline V gene (reference sequence). The CDR3 loop is CASSFTGAMNTGELFF. In DNA form, the CDR3 reads TGTGCCAGCAGTTTCACAGGGGCGATGAACACCGGGGAGCTGTTTTTT.

The chain employs TRBV28 and TRBJ1-2; TRBD1 is a possible D gene (5 bases). Germline CDR1 is MDHEN and CDR2 is SYDVKM. This CDR3 comprises 14 residues. V was trimmed by 5 bases and J by 5 bases, leaving 15 bases between them. The CDR3 spells CASSPPASGYGYTF. The CDR3 DNA sequence: TGTGCCAGCAGTCCCCCTGCTTCAGGGTATGGCTACACCTTC.

The V call is TRBV7-9, the J call TRBJ2-2; TRBD1 agrees at 12 bases. With V trimmed by 4 bases and J by 4 bases, 10 bases remained unmatched. This CDR3 region has 18 residues. Germline V CDR1 and CDR2: SEHNR, FQNEAQ (reference sequence). CDR3 nucleotide sequence: TGTGCCAGCAGCTACCCCCGGGACAGGGGGCCGCGCACCGGGGAGCTGTTTTTT. It yields the protein CASSYPRDRGPRTGELFF.

The chain employs TRBV4-2 and TRBJ2-1; 15 nucleotides align to TRBD2. This CDR3 spans 21 amino acids. CDR1 is LGHNA, CDR2 YNFKEQ, per germline. Unmatched junction bases numbered 9, after V lost 0 bases and J lost 0 bases. The CDR3 DNA is TGTGCCAGCAGCCAAGATCTGGGACTAGCGGGGGGCATCGGCTCCTACAATGAGCAGTTCTTC. Its protein is CASSQDLGLAGGIGSYNEQFF.

The chain couples TRBV5-6 to TRBJ2-1; TRBD1 matches 8 bases. CDR3 size: 16 residues. Trimming cost V 0 bases and J 3 bases; bases outside gene matches: 5. The germline V gene encodes CDR1 SGHDT and CDR2 YYEEEE. CDR3 DNA sequence: TGTGCCAGCAGCTTGGAGGTTACAGGGGGCTACAATGAGCAGTTCTTC. It is translated as CASSLEVTGGYNEQFF.

The V gene is TRBV5-6, the J gene TRBJ1-1; no reliable D call. Trimming took 2 bases from V and 8 from J, leaving 7 bases between them. This CDR3 contains 11 residues. Per the germline V gene, CDR1 is SGHDT and CDR2 is YYEEEE. The CDR3 is CASSLYSEAFF. The CDR3 DNA reads as TGTGCCAGCAGCTTATACTCCGAAGCTTTCTTT. Complete variable domain (other parts from reference TRBV5-6 and TRBJ1-1): DAGVTQSPTHLIKTRGQQVTLRCSPKSGHDTVSWYQQALGQGPQFIFQYYEEEERQRGNFPDRFSGHQFPNYSSELNVNALLLGDSALYLCASSLYSEAFFGQGTRLTVV.

This chain joins TRBV29-1 and TRBJ1-1, with TRBD1 matching over 7 bases. In germline, CDR1 is SQVTM, CDR2 ANQGSEA. The CDR3 length is 15 residues. The V and J ends lost 6 bases and 3 bases, in that order; junction bases with no gene match: 13. In DNA, the CDR3 is TGCAGCGTGGCACTTGACAGGGCCGGGGACACTGAAGCTTTCTTT. Its translation is CSVALDRAGDTEAFF.

For the CDR3, the DNA is TGTGCCAGTAGAGGGGTCGAGGCCCAGTACTTC. This codes for CASRGVEAQYF. The V call is TRBV19, the J call TRBJ2-5; D perhaps matches TRBD1 (5 bases). CDR3 length: 11 residues. Germline V gene lookup returns CDR1 LNHDA and CDR2 SQIVND (reference sequence). The V and J ends lost 6 bases and 9 bases respectively, with 11 bases between them.

The chain employs TRBV7-2 and TRBJ2-2; 7 nucleotides agree with TRBD2. This CDR3 has 14 residues. V was clipped by 11 bases and J by 6 bases; unmatched bases: 12. Per the germline V gene, CDR1 is SGHTA and CDR2 is FQGNSA. Here the CDR3 DNA reads TGTGCCGCCAGGCGCGGGAGTATCCCCGGGGAGCTGTTTTTT. It codes for CAARRGSIPGELFF.

A few counts support this clone. V and J are TRBV9 and TRBJ1-4, with 8 bases fitting TRBD1. Per germline, CDR1 SGDLS and CDR2 YYNGEE. CDR3 size: 22 residues. V lost 0 bases, J lost 0 bases, and 19 bases stayed unmatched. CDR3: CASSVAENPRQGTRTTNEKLFF. DNA of the CDR3: TGTGCCAGCAGCGTAGCTGAAAACCCGCGACAGGGGACAAGAACAACTAATGAAAAACTGTTTTTT.

The chain joins TRBV7-6 to TRBJ1-3, with 7 bases that match TRBD1. V lost 5 bases, J lost 7 bases, and 8 bases stayed unmatched. Germline lookup yields CDR1 SGHVS and CDR2 FNYEAQ. This CDR3 has 14 residues. CDR3 protein: CASSPRQGPNTIYF. The CDR3 nucleotides read TGTGCCAGCAGCCCTCGACAGGGACCTAACACCATATATTTT.

The J gene is TRBJ1-2, the V gene TRBV9; 9 bases map to TRBD1. CDR1 SGDLS and CDR2 YYNGEE come from the germline V gene. This CDR3 comprises 14 residues. Losses at the gene ends were 3 bases for V and 8 bases for J; bases not matched to a gene: 8. The CDR3 DNA follows: TGTGCCAGCAGCGCAACAGGGGGCGCATCGGGCTACACCTTC. Translated, it gives CASSATGGASGYTF.

The chain uses TRBV19 and TRBJ1-2; 7 nucleotides line up with TRBD1. Germline V gene sequence: CDR1 LNHDA, CDR2 SQIVND (reference sequence). The CDR3 has 14 amino acids. Unmatched junction bases numbered 6, after V lost 5 bases and J lost 3 bases. CDR3 bases: TGTGCCAGTAGTCCCGTGACAGGGTACTATGGCTACACCTTC. This encodes CASSPVTGYYGYTF. Complete variable domain (other parts from reference TRBV19 and TRBJ1-2): DGGITQSPKYLFRKEGQNVTLSCEQNLNHDAMYWYRQDPGQGLRLIYYSQIVNDFQKGDIAEGYSVSREKKESFPLTVTSAQKNPTAFYLCASSPVTGYYGYTFGSGTRLTVV.

This sequence joins TRBV10-2 and TRBJ2-3; 8 bases agree with TRBD1. V lost 7 bases, J lost 1 base, and 10 bases stayed unmatched. Germline V gene data show CDR1 as WSHSY and CDR2 as SAAADI. The CDR3 has 16 amino acids. The DNA for the CDR3 is TGCGCCAGCATTCCCGGACAGGGCGGAGGCACAGATACGCAGTATTTT. This gives the protein CASIPGQGGGTDTQYF.

The CDR3 sequence is CASSLTSGGGAGYTF. The CDR3 DNA is TGTGCCAGCAGCTTAACATCGGGGGGTGGAGCTGGCTACACCTTC. The chain links TRBV7-3 to TRBJ1-2; possibly TRBD1 for D (5 bases). Trimming cost V 0 bases and J 7 bases, with 15 bases left between them. The CDR3 extends over 15 amino acids. In germline, CDR1 is SGHTA, CDR2 FQGTGA. The variable domain in full, with the rest retrieved from reference TRBV7-3 and TRBJ1-2, is GAGVSQTPSNKVTEKGKYVELRCDPISGHTALYWYRQSLGQGPEFLIYFQGTGAADDSGLPNDRFFAVRPEGSVSTLKIQRTERGDSAVYLCASSLTSGGGAGYTFGSGTRLTVV.

J is TRBJ1-1 and V is TRBV29-1; possible D gene TRBD1, 6 bases. Trimming took off 6 bases at V and 5 bases at J, with 25 bases between the two ends. CDR1 and CDR2 (germline): SQVTM, ANQGSEA. The length of the CDR3 is 16 residues. The CDR3 loop is CSVTRDTTFWQTEAFF. In DNA form, the CDR3 reads TGCAGCGTAACCCGGGACACAACCTTTTGGCAAACTGAAGCTTTCTTT.